The 7 T cell receptor beta chains in this list originate from one sample, sequenced in a study of response to subunit inactivated influenza vaccine (dated by TCRdb to between 2018 and 2020). Library generation was performed with RT-PCR. Reads for this sample came from an Illumina HiSeq 2500. TCRdb reworked the public reads: Q25 trimming with fastp, MiXCR clone assembly, productive beta chains retained. Identical CDR3 protein sequences are pooled into one entry, listed with their most common genes and DNA. The sample table lists a few hundred thousand distinct CDR3 sequences, 6.5% to 8% of them with a count of one. Over 10% of the sample goes to the ten largest clones. The material sequenced was PBMCs from blood, taken 23 to 25 months after vaccination. All receptors derive from a man in his fifties or sixties who received an inactivated influenza vaccine. Donor details come from another sample of the same person, matched by shared clones.

This clonotype showed up many times. The chain uses TRBV7-2 and TRBJ2-7; 11 bases agree with TRBD2. The CDR3 is made up of 14 amino acids. V was clipped by 6 bases and J by 2 bases; unmatched bases: 3. CDR1 is SGHTA, CDR2 FQGNSA, per germline. CDR3 bases: TGTGCCAGCAGTCTAGCGGGAGGAGCCTACGAGCAGTACTTC. Translated: CASSLAGGAYEQYF.

This clonotype was seen a few times. The V and J genes are TRBV20-1 and TRBJ1-5; 7 nucleotides line up with TRBD1. Trimming at V came to 1 base and at J to 3 bases, leaving 6 bases not matched to a gene. The CDR3 is 15 amino acids. Germline V CDR1 and CDR2: DFQATT, SNEGSKA (reference sequence). The CDR3 region has the DNA TGCAGTGCTAGAGGACCACAGGGGAACAATCAGCCCCAGCATTTT. This translates into CSARGPQGNNQPQHF.

Points on this clonotype: A much larger clone differs by one base, so this may be a read error. This chain uses TRBV27 with TRBJ2-7; 10 positions match TRBD2. The length of the CDR3 is 15 residues. Germline CDR1 and CDR2: MNHEY and SMNVEV (reference sequence). J was trimmed by 2 bases and V by 8 bases; bases with no gene match: 9. CDR3 nucleotides: TGTGCCAGCCGTTCCCCAAGCGGGGGGGCCTACGAGCAGTACTTC. The encoded protein is CASRSPSGGAYEQYF.

V gene TRBV20-1 combines with J gene TRBJ1-1; TRBD1 might be the D (5 bases). The CDR3 has 12 residues. Per germline, CDR1 DFQATT and CDR2 SNEGSKA (reference sequence). V gave up 7 bases and J gave up 0 bases, with 9 bases separating them. CDR3 bases: TGCAGTGGGGCAGGGATGAACACTGAAGCTTTCTTT. It yields the protein CSGAGMNTEAFF.

This clonotype was detected a few times. V gene TRBV6-5 combines with J gene TRBJ2-5; weak D call: TRBD2 (6 bases). Deletions cut 4 bases from V and 2 bases from J, with 11 bases between. CDR3 length: 14 residues. Germline CDR1 MNHEY, CDR2 SVGAGI. The CDR3 DNA reads TGTGCCAGCAGTTTCGCGGGACGACAAGAGACCCAGTACTTC. It yields the protein CASSFAGRQETQYF.

The chain joins TRBV29-1 to TRBJ1-5; D ambiguous. Per the germline V gene, CDR1 is SQVTM and CDR2 is ANQGSEA. This CDR3 spans 13 amino acids. V dropped 1 base and J dropped 6 bases, with 10 bases sitting between them. The CDR3 protein is CSVEVLRGQPQHF. For the CDR3, the DNA is TGCAGCGTTGAAGTCCTCCGCGGTCAGCCCCAGCATTTT.

The J gene is TRBJ2-7, the V gene TRBV5-1, with D hard to call. This CDR3 has 13 residues. Germline V gene sequence: CDR1 SGHRS, CDR2 YFSETQ. V was cut by 4 bases and J by 1 base, with 9 bases left in between. The CDR3 protein is CASSPDGSYEQYF. CDR3 nucleotide sequence: TGCGCCAGCAGCCCGGACGGTTCCTACGAGCAGTACTTC.